This T cell receptor beta chain was sequenced for a study of prognosis after radiotherapy for stage I lung cancer. On the study more broadly: Each patient with non-small cell lung cancer was deemed medically inoperable. Patients (more than 12 men, five or six women) were aged about 50 to 85, median about 74 years. No patients got concurrent therapy with stereotactic body radiotherapy.

Template was genomic DNA; TCR beta CDR3 amplified in two multiplex PCR rounds. Each TRBV and TRBJ gene had its own primer in the first PCR round. TCRdb redid the calling of the multiplex PCR reads with MiXCR, one entry per CDR3 protein. Of about 16,000 distinct CDR3 sequences detected, about 44% appear once; the ten largest clones hold approximately 44%. The study's findings and limits: After stereotactic body radiation therapy, unique TCR clone counts dropped from a median of around 10,000 to 6,500.

Germline loops: CDR1 SGHTA, CDR2 FQGNSA. J gave up 1 base and V 5 bases, and 6 bases lay outside the gene matches. This CDR3 is 16 amino acids long. This clonotype has just a few counts. Its target is unknown. The clonotype was recovered from a donor over 45 with non-small cell lung cancer. Sequenced material: PBMCs, taken before or after stereotactic body radiation therapy (not recorded which). The chain has TRBV7-2 and TRBJ2-3, with 10 bases aligning to TRBD2. The CDR3 loop is CASSPLAGAGTDTQYF. CDR3 in DNA: TGTGCCAGCAGCCCCCTAGCGGGGGCCGGCACAGATACGCAGTATTTT. Looking up the rest from reference TRBV7-2 and TRBJ2-3 gives the full variable domain: GAGVSQSPSNKVTEKGKDVELRCDPISGHTALYWYRQSLGQGLEFLIYFQGNSAPDKSGLPSDRFSAERTGGSVSTLTIQRTQQEDSAVYLCASSPLAGAGTDTQYFGPGTRLTVL.